The following is a T cell receptor (beta chain) sequence with its context. The sample contains more than one DNA sequence encoding this CDR3. CDR1 is SGHRS, CDR2 YFSETQ, per germline. The CDR3 sequence is 14 residues long. V gave up 4 bases and J gave up 1 base, with 9 bases separating them. The sample is drawn from a study of blood T cell repertoires in COVID-19. Study-wide background: Sites in the United States, Italy and Spain provided acute and convalescent COVID-19 samples. The analysed material was cDNA or gDNA that came from T cells, B-cell-depleted T cells, or PBMCs.

Recruitment covered about 25 US areas and drew participants whose ages spanned about 18 to 95 years. TCRdb's copy holds only in-frame clones and misses some; the assay was immunoSEQ multiplex PCR. Counted here are 320,000 or so clones, about nine tenths occurring once; the ten biggest clones make up approximately 5.2%. This sequence was found in a man in his sixties who had recovered from COVID-19. Sequenced sample: PBMCs or T cells enriched from blood (not recorded which). The gene calls are TRBV5-1 and TRBJ1-5; TRBD1 is a possible D gene (5 bases). CDR3 residues: CASSLDSSNQPQHF. The DNA for the CDR3 is TGCGCCAGCAGCCTCGACAGCAGCAATCAGCCCCAGCATTTT.